The 16 T cell receptor beta chains below were found in one sample sequenced in a study of blood T cell repertoires in COVID-19. Here immunoSEQ multiplex PCR was the method, and the copy in TCRdb shows in-frame clones only, minus some. The sample carries about 190,000 clones, roughly 81% recorded once. Sequenced material: peripheral blood. Receptors were obtained from an elderly woman with acute or convalescent COVID-19.

V is TRBV29-1 and J is TRBJ1-5; maybe TRBD1 (6 bases). The CDR3 sequence is 14 residues long. Germline CDR1 and CDR2: SQVTM and ANQGSEA. V was clipped by 4 bases and J by 2 bases, with 12 bases between them. CDR3 protein: CSVVEQGGNQPQHF. The CDR3 DNA follows: TGCAGCGTTGTGGAACAGGGAGGCAATCAGCCCCAGCATTTT.

The rearrangement links TRBV11-3 to TRBJ2-2; 9 bases match TRBD1. Germline V gene sequence: CDR1 SGHNT, CDR2 YENEEA. The CDR3 length is 18 residues. Losses at the gene ends were 1 base for V and 4 bases for J; bases not matched to a gene: 10. The CDR3 bases are TGTGCCAGCAGCTTAGCCTACGGGACAGGGACTTCCACCGGGGAGCTGTTTTTT. Amino acids: CASSLAYGTGTSTGELFF.

V usage is TRBV5-1 and J usage is TRBJ1-1; 7 bases map to TRBD1. CDR1 is SGHRS and CDR2 is YFSETQ in the germline V gene. Trimming at V came to 0 bases and at J to 2 bases, leaving 7 bases not matched to a gene. The CDR3 consists of 16 residues. CDR3 nucleotides: TGCGCCAGCAGCTTGGGGCCAGGGGGTACAAACACTGAAGCTTTCTTT. Protein: CASSLGPGGTNTEAFF.

This chain uses TRBV9 with TRBJ2-1; 9 positions agree with TRBD2. CDR1 SGDLS and CDR2 YYNGEE come from the germline V gene. This CDR3 comprises 17 residues. Unmatched junction bases numbered 12, after V lost 3 bases and J lost 5 bases. The CDR3 sequence: CASSASPGTSSNNEQFF. The DNA for the CDR3 is TGTGCCAGCAGCGCCTCTCCCGGGACTAGCAGTAACAATGAGCAGTTCTTC.

The chain combines TRBV6-5 with TRBJ1-1; D unclear. CDR3 length equals 13 residues. Deletions cut 2 bases from V and 5 bases from J, with 9 bases between. CDR1 and CDR2 from the germline V gene are MNHEY and SVGAGI. Here the CDR3 reads CASSYIEGTEAFF. CDR3 nucleotide sequence: TGTGCCAGCAGTTACATAGAGGGTACTGAAGCTTTCTTT.

This rearrangement joins TRBV5-6 to TRBJ1-2; the match to TRBD1 covers 10 bases. Germline V gene sequence: CDR1 SGHDT, CDR2 YYEEEE. The CDR3 extends over 16 amino acids. J lost 6 bases, V lost 1 base, and 9 bases had no gene match. CDR3 residues: CASSLFETGGPDGYTF. CDR3 bases: TGTGCCAGCAGCTTGTTTGAGACAGGGGGCCCGGATGGCTACACCTTC.

The rearrangement joins TRBV21-1 to TRBJ2-1; the table's D call, TRBD2, was not checked against the DNA. TRBV21-1 is annotated as a pseudogene. The CDR3 has 13 residues. DNA of the CDR3: TGTGCCAGCAGCAAACTTGAGGAGCAGGAGCAGTTCTTC. Protein: CASSKLEEQEQFF.

This chain links TRBV12-3 or TRBV12-4 with TRBJ1-3, with D possibly matching TRBD1 (5 bases). The V end lost 8 bases, the J end lost 3 bases, and 11 bases lay between the germline ends. The CDR3 totals 13 residues. The CDR3 DNA follows: TGTGCCAGCGCGCAGGGCGGTGGAAACACCATATATTTT. Its protein product is CASAQGGGNTIYF.

The genes are TRBV30 and TRBJ1-2; 9 bases map to TRBD1. This CDR3 contains 14 residues. CDR1 is GTSNPN and CDR2 is SVGIG in the germline V gene (reference sequence). V shed 3 bases and J 8 bases; nucleotides not matched to a gene: 10. CDR3 nucleotide sequence: TGTGCCTGGAGGCCATTTACAGGGGGCGTCGGCTACACCTTC. It codes for CAWRPFTGGVGYTF.

The genes are TRBV6-1 and TRBJ1-2, with 12 bases matching TRBD1. Unmatched junction bases numbered 13, after V lost 1 base and J lost 4 bases. Germline lookup yields CDR1 MNHNS and CDR2 SASEGT. The CDR3 is 19 residues long. The CDR3 region is CASSEVRPGTGGYGYGYTF. The CDR3 DNA sequence: TGTGCCAGCAGTGAAGTAAGGCCCGGGACAGGGGGCTATGGCTATGGCTACACCTTC.

The chain combines TRBV9 with TRBJ1-3; TRBD1 agrees at 8 bases. The CDR3 has 15 residues. V was pared by 3 bases and J by 0 bases, with 2 bases of the junction left unmatched. The V gene's germline CDR1 is SGDLS and CDR2 YYNGEE. The CDR3 DNA follows: TGTGCCAGCAGCGCAGGGGGCCACTCTGGAAACACCATATATTTT. This codes for CASSAGGHSGNTIYF.

The genes are TRBV25-1 and TRBJ2-4; TRBD1 matches at 11 bases. Germline values: CDR1 MGHDK, CDR2 SYGVNS. Trimming removed 5 bases from V and 11 bases from J; junction bases left unmatched: 11. The CDR3 runs to 15 residues. The CDR3 region has the DNA TGTGCCAGCAGTCCTAGGACAGGGGGCGTCTCTCTTCAGTACTTC. Its protein is CASSPRTGGVSLQYF.

V usage is TRBV18 and J usage is TRBJ2-7; 12 bases are a match to TRBD2. The ends lost 3 bases at V and 4 bases at J; junction bases unmatched: 4. Per germline, CDR1 KGHSH and CDR2 LQKENI. This CDR3 comprises 15 residues. Written as DNA, the CDR3 is TGTGCCAGCTCACCGGGACTAGCGGGCCCTTACGAGCAGTACTTC. The encoded protein is CASSPGLAGPYEQYF.

CDR3 region: CASSQQLGATEAFF. The CDR3 nucleotides are TGTGCCAGCAGCCAACAACTGGGGGCTACTGAAGCTTTCTTT. The chain couples TRBV14 to TRBJ1-1; perhaps TRBD1 as D (6 bases). The CDR3 has 14 amino acids. Germline assignment: CDR1 SGHDN and CDR2 FVKESK. Trimming shortened V by 2 bases and J by 5 bases, and 12 bases separated the two germline ends.

This chain joins TRBV19 and TRBJ1-5; the match to TRBD1 covers 8 bases. The length of the CDR3 is 16 residues. Germline lookup yields CDR1 LNHDA and CDR2 SQIVND (reference sequence). Trimming at V came to 7 bases and at J to 0 bases, leaving 8 bases not matched to a gene. CDR3 protein: CASKMTGAYSNQPQHF. In DNA form, the CDR3 reads TGTGCCAGTAAAATGACAGGGGCCTATAGCAATCAGCCCCAGCATTTT. The entire variable domain, with the rest obtained from reference TRBV19 and TRBJ1-5, is as follows: DGGITQSPKYLFRKEGQNVTLSCEQNLNHDAMYWYRQDPGQGLRLIYYSQIVNDFQKGDIAEGYSVSREKKESFPLTVTSAQKNPTAFYLCASKMTGAYSNQPQHFGDGTRLSIL.

The V and J genes are TRBV2 and TRBJ1-2; possibly TRBD1 for D (6 bases). This CDR3 has 14 residues. Germline V gene data show CDR1 as SNHLY and CDR2 as FYNNEI. Trimming left V 7 bases short and J 7 bases short, with 19 bases between. As DNA, the CDR3 is TGTGCCAGCATATATATAGCAGGGGCGGGTGGCTACACCTTC. Residues: CASIYIAGAGGYTF.